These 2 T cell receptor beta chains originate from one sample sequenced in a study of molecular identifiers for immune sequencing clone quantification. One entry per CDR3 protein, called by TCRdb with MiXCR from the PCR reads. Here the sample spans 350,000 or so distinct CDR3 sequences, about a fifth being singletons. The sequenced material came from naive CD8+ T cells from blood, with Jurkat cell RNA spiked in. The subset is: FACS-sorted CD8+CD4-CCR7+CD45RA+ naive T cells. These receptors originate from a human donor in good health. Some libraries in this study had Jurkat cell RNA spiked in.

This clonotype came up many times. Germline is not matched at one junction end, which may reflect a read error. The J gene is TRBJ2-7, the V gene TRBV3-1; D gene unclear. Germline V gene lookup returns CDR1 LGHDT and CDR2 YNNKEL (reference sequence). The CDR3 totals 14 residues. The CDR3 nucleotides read TGTGCCAGCAGCCAAGCGGACGGAGCCTACGAGCAGTGCTTC. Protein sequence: CASSQADGAYEQCF.

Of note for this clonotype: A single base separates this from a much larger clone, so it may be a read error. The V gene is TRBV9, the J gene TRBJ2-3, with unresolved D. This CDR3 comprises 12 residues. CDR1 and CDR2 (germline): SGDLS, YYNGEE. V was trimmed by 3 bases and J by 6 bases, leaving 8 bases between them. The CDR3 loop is CASSAREDTQYF. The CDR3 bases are TGTGCCAGCAGCGCCCGCGAGGATACGCAGTATTTT.